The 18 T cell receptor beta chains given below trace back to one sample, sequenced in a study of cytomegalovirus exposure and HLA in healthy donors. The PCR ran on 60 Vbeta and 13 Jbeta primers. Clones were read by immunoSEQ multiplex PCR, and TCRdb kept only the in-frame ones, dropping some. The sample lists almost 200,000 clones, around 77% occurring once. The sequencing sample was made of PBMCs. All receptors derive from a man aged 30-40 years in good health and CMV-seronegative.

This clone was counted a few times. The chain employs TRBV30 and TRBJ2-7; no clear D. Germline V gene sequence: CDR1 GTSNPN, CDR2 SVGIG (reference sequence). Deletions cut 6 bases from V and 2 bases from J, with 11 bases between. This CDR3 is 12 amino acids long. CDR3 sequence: CACADMAYEQYF. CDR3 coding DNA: TGTGCCTGTGCTGACATGGCCTACGAGCAGTACTTC.

CDR3 region: CASSLIFGQYF. In DNA form, the CDR3 reads TGCGCCAGCAGCTTGATATTCGGGCAGTACTTC. V is TRBV5-1 and J is TRBJ2-5; D is undetermined. CDR3 length: 11 residues. Deletions cut 1 base from V and 11 bases from J, with 9 bases between. Germline CDR1 SGHRS, CDR2 YFSETQ.

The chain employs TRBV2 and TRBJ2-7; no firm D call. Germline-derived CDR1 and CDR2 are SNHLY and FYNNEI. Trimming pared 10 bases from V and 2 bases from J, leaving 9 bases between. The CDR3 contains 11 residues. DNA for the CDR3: TGTGCCACTTCATACACCTACGAGCAGTACTTC. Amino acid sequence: CATSYTYEQYF.

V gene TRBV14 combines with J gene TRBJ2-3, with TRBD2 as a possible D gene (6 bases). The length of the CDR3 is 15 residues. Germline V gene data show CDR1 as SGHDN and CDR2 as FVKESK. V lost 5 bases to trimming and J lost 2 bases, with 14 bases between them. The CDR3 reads CASSKPGGITDTQYF. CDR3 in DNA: TGTGCCAGCAGCAAACCAGGAGGGATCACAGATACGCAGTATTTT.

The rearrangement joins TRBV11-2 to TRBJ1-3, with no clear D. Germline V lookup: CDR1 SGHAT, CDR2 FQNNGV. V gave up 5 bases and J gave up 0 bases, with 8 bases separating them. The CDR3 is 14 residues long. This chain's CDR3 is CASSPGFSGNTIYF. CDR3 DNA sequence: TGTGCCAGCAGCCCAGGCTTCTCTGGAAACACCATATATTTT. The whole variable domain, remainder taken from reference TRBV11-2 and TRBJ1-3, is EAGVAQSPRYKIIEKRQSVAFWCNPISGHATLYWYQQILGQGPKLLIQFQNNGVVDDSQLPKDRFSAERLKGVDSTLKIQPAKLEDSAVYLCASSPGFSGNTIYFGEGSWLTVV.

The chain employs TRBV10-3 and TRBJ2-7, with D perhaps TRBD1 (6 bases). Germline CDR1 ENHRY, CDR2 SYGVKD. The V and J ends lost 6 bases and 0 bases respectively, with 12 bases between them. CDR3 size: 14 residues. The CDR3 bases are TGTGCCATCAGAGGGACAACCACCTCCTACGAGCAGTACTTC. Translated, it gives CAIRGTTTSYEQYF.

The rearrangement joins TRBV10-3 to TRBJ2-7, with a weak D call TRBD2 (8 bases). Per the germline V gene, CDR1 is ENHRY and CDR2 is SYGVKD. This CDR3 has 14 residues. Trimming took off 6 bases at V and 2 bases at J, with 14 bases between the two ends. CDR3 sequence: CAISGGDRAYEQYF. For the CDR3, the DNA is TGTGCCATCAGCGGGGGGGACAGAGCCTACGAGCAGTACTTC.

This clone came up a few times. The CDR3 DNA reads TGCAGCGTTGGCAATAGCGGGAGCACCGGGGAGCTGTTTTTT. Translation gives CSVGNSGSTGELFF. V is TRBV29-1 and J is TRBJ2-2, with 9 bases aligning to TRBD2. The CDR3 consists of 14 residues. In germline, CDR1 is SQVTM, CDR2 ANQGSEA. The V and J ends lost 4 bases and 4 bases, in that order; junction bases with no gene match: 4.

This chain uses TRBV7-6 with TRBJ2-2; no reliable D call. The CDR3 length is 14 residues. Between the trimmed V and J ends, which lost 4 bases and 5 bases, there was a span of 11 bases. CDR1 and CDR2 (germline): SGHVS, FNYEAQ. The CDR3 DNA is TGTGCCAGCAGCTGGCTTGCGGAAACCGGGGAGCTGTTTTTT. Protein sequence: CASSWLAETGELFF.

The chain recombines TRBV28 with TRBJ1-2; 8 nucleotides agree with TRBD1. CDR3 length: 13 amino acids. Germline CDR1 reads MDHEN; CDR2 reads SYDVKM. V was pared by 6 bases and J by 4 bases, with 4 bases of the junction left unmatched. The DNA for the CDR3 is TGTGCCAGCAGATTCGGACAGGGCTATGGCTACACCTTC. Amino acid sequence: CASRFGQGYGYTF.

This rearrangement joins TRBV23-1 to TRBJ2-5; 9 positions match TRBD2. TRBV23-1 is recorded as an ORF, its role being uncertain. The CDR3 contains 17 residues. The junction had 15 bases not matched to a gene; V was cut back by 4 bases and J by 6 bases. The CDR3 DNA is TGCGCCAGCAGTCTAGGCGGGAGGGCAATCTCGGGAAAGACCCAGTACTTC. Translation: CASSLGGRAISGKTQYF.

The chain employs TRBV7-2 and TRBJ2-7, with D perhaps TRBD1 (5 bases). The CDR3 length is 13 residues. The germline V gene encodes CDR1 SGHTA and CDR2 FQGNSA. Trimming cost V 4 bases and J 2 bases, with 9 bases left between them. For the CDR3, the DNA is TGTGCCAGCAGCTCGAGACAGACCTACGAGCAGTACTTC. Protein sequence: CASSSRQTYEQYF.

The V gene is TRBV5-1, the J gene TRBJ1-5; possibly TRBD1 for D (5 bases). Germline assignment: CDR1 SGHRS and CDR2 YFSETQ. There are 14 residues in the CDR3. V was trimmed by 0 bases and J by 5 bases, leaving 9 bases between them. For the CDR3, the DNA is TGCGCCAGCAGCTTGGAGGGGAATGATCAGCCCCAGCATTTT. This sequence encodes CASSLEGNDQPQHF. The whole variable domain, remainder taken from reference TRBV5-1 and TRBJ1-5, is KAGVTQTPRYLIKTRGQQVTLSCSPISGHRSVSWYQQTPGQGLQFLFEYFSETQRNKGNFPGRFSGRQFSNSRSEMNVSTLELGDSALYLCASSLEGNDQPQHFGDGTRLSIL.

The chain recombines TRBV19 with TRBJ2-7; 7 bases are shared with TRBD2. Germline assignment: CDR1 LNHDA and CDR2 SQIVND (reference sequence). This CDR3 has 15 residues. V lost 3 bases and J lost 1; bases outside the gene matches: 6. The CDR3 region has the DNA TGTGCCAGTAGTATGACGGGGGAGGGATCCTACGAGCAGTACTTC. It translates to CASSMTGEGSYEQYF.

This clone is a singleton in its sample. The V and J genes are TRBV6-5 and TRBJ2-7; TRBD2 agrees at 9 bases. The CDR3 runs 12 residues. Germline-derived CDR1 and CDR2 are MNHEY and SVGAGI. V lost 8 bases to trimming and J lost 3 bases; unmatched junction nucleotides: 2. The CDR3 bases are TGTGCCAGCGGTAGCGGGAGCTACGAGCAGTACTTC. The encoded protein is CASGSGSYEQYF.

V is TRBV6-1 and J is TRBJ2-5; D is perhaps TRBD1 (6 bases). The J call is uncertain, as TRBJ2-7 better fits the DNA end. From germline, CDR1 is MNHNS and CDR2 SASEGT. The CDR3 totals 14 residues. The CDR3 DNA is TGTGCCAGCAAGAGGCCCGGGACAATCTACGAGCAGTACTTC. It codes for CASKRPGTIYEQYF.

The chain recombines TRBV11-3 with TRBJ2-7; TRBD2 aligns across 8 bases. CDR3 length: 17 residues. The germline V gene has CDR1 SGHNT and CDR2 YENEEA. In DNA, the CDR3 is TGTGCTAAGCAGTCCAGCGGGAGCGGAAGGGGCTCCTACGAGCAGTACTTC. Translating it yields CAKQSSGSGRGSYEQYF.

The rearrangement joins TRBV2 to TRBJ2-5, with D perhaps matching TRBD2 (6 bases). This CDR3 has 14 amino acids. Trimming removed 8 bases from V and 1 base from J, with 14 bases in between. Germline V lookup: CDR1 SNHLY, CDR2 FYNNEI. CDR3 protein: CASHGSHSQETQYF. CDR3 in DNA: TGTGCCAGCCACGGGAGTCATTCCCAAGAGACCCAGTACTTC. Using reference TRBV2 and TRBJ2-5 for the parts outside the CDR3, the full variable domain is EPEVTQTPSHQVTQMGQEVILRCVPISNHLYFYWYRQILGQKVEFLVSFYNNEISEKSEIFDDQFSVERPDGSNFTLKIRSTKLEDSAMYFCASHGSHSQETQYFGPGTRLLVL.